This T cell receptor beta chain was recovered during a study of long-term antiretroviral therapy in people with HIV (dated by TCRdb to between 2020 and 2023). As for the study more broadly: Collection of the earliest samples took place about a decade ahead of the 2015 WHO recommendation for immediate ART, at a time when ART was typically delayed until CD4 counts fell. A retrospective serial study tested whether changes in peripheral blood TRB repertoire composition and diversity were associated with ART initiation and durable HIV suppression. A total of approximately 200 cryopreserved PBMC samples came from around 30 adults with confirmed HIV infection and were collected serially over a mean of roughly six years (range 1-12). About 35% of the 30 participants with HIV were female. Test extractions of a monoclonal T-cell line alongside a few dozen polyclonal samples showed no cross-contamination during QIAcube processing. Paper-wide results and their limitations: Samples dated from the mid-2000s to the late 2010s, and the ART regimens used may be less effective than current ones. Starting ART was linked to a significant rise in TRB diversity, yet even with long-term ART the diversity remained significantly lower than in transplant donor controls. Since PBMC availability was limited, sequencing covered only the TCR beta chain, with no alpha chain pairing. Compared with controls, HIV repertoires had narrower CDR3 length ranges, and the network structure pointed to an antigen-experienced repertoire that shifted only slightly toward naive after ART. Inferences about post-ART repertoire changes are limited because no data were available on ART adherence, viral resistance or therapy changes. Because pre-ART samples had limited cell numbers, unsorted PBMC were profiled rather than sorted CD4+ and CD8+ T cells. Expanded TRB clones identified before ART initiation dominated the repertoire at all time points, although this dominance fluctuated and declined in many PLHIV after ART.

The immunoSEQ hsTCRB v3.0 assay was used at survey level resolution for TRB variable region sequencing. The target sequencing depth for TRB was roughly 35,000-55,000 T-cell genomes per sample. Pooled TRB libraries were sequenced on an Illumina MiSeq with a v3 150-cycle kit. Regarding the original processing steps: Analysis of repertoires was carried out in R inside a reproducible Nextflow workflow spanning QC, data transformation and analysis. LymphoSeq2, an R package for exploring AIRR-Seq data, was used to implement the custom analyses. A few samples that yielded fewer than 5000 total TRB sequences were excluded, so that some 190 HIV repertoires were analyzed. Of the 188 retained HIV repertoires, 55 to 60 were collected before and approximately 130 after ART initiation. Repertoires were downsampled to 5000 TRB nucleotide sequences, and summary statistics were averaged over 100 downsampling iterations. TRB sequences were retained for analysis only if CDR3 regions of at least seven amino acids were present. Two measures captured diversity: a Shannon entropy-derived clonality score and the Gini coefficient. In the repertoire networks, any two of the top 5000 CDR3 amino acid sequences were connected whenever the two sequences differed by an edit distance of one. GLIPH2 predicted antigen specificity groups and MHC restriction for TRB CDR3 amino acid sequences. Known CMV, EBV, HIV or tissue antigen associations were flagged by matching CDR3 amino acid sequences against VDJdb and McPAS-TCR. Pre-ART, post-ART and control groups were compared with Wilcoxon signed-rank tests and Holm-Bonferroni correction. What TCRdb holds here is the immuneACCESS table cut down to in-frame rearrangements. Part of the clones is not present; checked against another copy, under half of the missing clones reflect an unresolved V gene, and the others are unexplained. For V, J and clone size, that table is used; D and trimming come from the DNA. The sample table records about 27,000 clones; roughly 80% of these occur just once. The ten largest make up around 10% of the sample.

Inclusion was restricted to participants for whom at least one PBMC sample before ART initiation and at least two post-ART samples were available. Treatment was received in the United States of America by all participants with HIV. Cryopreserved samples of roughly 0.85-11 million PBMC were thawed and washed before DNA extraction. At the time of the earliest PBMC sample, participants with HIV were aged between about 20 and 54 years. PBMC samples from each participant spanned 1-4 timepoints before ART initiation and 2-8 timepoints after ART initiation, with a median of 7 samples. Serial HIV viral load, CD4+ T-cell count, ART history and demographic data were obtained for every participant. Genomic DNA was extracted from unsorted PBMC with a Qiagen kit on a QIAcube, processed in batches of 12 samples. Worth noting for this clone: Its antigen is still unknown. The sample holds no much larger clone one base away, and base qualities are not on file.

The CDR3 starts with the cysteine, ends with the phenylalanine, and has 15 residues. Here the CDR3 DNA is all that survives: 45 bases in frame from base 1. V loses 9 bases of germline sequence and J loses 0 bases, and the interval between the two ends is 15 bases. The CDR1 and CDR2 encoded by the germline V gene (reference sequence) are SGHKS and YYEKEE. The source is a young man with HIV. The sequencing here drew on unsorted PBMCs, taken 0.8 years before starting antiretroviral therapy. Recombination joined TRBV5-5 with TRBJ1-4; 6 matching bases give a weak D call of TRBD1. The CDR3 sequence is CATRRGDATNEKLFF. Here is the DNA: TGTGCCACCCGGAGGGGGGATGCAACTAATGAAAAACTGTTTTTT. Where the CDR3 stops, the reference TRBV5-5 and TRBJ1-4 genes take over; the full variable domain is DAGVTQSPTHLIKTRGQQVTLRCSPISGHKSVSWYQQVLGQGPQFIFQYYEKEERGRGNFPDRFSARQFPNYSSELNVNALLLGDSALYLCATRRGDATNEKLFFGSGTQLSVL.